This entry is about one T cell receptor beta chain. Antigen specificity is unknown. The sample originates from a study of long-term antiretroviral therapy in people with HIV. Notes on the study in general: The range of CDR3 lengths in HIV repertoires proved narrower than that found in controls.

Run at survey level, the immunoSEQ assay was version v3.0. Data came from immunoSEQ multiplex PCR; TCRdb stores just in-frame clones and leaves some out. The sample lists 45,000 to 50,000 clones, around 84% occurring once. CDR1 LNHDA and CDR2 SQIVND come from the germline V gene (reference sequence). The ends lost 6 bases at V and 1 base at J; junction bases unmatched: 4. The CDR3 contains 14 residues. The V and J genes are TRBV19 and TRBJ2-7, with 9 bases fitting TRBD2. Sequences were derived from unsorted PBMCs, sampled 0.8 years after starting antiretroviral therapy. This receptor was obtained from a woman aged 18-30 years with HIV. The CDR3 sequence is CASRGSGSSYEQYF. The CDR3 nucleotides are TGTGCCAGTAGAGGTAGCGGGAGTTCCTACGAGCAGTACTTC.